This T cell receptor (beta chain) appears in the sequencing data of a study of blood T cell repertoires in COVID-19. TCRdb's copy holds only in-frame clones and misses some; the assay was immunoSEQ multiplex PCR. The sample consists of roughly 260,000 clones, 83% of them appearing once. The sample was PBMCs or T cells enriched from blood (not recorded which). The receptor comes from a woman in her 40s who had been exposed to COVID-19.

Written as DNA, the CDR3 is TGTGCCAGTAGTATAGACGGTAGCGGGGCAGATACGCAGTATTTT. Its translation is CASSIDGSGADTQYF. The chain links TRBV19 to TRBJ2-3; 8 nucleotides align to TRBD2. This CDR3 has 15 amino acids. With V trimmed by 0 bases and J by 4 bases, 3 bases remained unmatched. The germline V gene has CDR1 LNHDA and CDR2 SQIVND (reference sequence).